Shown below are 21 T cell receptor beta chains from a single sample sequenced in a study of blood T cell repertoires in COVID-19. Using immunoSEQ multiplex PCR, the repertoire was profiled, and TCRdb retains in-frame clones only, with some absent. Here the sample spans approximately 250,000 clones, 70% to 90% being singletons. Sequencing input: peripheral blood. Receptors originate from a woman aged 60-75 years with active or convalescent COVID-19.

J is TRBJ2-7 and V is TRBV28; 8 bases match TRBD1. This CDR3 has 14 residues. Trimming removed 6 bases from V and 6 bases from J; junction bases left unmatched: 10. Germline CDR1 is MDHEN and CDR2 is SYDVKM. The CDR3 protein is CASRSPRGRSEQYV. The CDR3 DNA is TGTGCCAGCAGGTCGCCCAGGGGGCGTAGCGAGCAGTACGTC.

The CDR3 DNA reads TGCAGCGTCGGAAGGACAAGCCACAATGAGCAGTTCTTC. Protein product: CSVGRTSHNEQFF. The chain has TRBV29-1 and TRBJ2-1; possible D gene TRBD1, 5 bases. Germline V gene data show CDR1 as SQVTM and CDR2 as ANQGSEA. The length of the CDR3 is 13 residues. V lost 6 bases, J lost 5 bases, and 14 bases lay in between.

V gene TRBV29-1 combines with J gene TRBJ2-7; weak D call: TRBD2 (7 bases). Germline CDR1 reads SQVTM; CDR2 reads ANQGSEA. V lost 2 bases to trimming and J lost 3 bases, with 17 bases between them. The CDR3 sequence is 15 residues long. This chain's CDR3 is CSVETVGEGVYEQYV. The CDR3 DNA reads TGCAGCGTTGAAACCGTGGGGGAGGGGGTCTACGAGCAGTACGTC.

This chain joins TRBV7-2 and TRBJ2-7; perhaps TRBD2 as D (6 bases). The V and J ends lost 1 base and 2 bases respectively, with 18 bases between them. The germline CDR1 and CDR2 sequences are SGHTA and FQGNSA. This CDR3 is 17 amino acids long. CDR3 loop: CASSLVSGSTPTYEQYF. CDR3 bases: TGTGCCAGCAGCTTAGTGAGCGGGTCCACCCCAACCTACGAGCAGTACTTC.

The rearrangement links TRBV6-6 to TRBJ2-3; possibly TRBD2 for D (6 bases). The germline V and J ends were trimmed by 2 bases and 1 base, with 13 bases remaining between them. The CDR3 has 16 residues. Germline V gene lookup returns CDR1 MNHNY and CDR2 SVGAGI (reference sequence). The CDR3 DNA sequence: TGTGCCAGCAGTTACGAATTGTGGGGGGGCACAGATACGCAGTATTTT. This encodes CASSYELWGGTDTQYF.

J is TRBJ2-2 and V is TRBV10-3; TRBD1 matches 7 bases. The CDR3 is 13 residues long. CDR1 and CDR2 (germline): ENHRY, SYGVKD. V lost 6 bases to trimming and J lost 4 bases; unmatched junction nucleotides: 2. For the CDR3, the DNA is TGTGCCATCAGGGACAGGAGCACCGGGGAGCTGTTTTTT. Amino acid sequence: CAIRDRSTGELFF.

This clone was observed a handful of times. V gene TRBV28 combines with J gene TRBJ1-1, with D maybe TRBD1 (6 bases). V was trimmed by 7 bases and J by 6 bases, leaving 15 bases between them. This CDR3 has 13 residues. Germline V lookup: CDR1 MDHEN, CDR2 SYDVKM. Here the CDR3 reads CASNQGGIPEAFF. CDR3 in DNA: TGTGCCAGCAACCAAGGGGGAATCCCTGAAGCTTTCTTT.

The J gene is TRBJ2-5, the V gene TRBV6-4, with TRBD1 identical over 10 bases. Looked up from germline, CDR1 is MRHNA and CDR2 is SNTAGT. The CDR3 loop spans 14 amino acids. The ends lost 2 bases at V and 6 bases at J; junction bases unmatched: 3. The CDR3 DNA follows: TGTGCCAGCAGTGACGGGGACAGGGGAAAGACCCAGTACTTC. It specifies CASSDGDRGKTQYF.

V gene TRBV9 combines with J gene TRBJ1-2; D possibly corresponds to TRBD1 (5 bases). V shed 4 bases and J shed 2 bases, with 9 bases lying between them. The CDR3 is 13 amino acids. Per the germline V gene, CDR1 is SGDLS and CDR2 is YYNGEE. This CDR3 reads CASSPSGNYGYTF. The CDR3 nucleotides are TGTGCCAGCAGCCCCTCAGGGAACTATGGCTACACCTTC.

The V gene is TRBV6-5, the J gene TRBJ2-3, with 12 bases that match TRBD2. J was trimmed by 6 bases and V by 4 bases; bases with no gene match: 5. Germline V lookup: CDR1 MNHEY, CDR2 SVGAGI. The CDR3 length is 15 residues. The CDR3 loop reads CASSLASGRADTQYF. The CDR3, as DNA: TGTGCCAGCAGTTTAGCTAGCGGGAGGGCTGATACGCAGTATTTT.

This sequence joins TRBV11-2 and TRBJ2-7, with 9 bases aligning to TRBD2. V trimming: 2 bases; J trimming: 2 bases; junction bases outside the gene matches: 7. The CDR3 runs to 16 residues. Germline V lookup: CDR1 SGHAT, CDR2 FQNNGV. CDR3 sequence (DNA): TGTGCCAGCAGCTTACGCCCTAGCGGGGTCGCCTACGAGCAGTACTTC. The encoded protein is CASSLRPSGVAYEQYF.

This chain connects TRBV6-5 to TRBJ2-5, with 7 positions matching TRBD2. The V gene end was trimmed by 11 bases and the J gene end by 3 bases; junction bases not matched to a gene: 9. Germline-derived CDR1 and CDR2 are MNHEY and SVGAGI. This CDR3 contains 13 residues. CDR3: CAGRGRGKETQYF. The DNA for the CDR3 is TGTGCCGGGAGGGGCCGGGGGAAAGAGACCCAGTACTTC.

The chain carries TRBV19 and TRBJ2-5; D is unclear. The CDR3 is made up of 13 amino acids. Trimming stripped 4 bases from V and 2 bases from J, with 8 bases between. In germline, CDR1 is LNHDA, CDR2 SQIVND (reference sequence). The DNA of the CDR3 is TGTGCCAGTAGTAGGGCAGAACAAGAGACCCAGTACTTC. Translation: CASSRAEQETQYF.

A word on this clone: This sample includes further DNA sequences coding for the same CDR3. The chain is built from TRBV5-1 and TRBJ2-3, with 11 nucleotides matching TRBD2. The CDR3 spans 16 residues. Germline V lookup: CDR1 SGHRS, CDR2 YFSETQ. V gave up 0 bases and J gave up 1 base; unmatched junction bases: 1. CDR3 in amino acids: CASSLVLAGGTDTQYF. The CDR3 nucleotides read TGCGCCAGCAGCTTGGTACTAGCGGGAGGCACAGATACGCAGTATTTT.

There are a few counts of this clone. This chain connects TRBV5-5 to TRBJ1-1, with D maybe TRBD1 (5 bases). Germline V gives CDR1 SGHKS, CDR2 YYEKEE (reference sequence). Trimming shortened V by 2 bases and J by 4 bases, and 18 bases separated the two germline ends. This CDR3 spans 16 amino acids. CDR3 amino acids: CASSFGANILSTEAFF. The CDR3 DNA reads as TGTGCCAGCAGCTTTGGGGCAAACATATTGTCCACTGAAGCTTTCTTT. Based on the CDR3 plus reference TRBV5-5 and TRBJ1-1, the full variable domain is DAGVTQSPTHLIKTRGQQVTLRCSPISGHKSVSWYQQVLGQGPQFIFQYYEKEERGRGNFPDRFSARQFPNYSSELNVNALLLGDSALYLCASSFGANILSTEAFFGQGTRLTVV.

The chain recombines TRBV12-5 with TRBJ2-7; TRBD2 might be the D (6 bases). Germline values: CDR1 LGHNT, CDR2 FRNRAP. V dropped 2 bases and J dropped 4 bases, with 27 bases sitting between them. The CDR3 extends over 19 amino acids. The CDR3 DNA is TGTGCTAGTGGTTTGAGCAGTGGTTTCGGCGGGACCCTCGGGTACGAGCAGTACTTC. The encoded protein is CASGLSSGFGGTLGYEQYF. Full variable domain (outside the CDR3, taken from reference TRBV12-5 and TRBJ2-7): DARVTQTPRHKVTEMGQEVTMRCQPILGHNTVFWYRQTMMQGLELLAYFRNRAPLDDSGMPKDRFSAEMPDATLATLKIQPSEPRDSAVYFCASGLSSGFGGTLGYEQYFGPGTRLTVT.

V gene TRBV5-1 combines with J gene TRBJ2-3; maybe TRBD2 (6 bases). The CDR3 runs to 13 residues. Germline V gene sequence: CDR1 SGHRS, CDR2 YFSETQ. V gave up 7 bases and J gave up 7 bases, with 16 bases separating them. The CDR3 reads CASGLTLENTQYF. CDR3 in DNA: TGCGCCAGCGGACTAACCTTAGAAAATACGCAGTATTTT.

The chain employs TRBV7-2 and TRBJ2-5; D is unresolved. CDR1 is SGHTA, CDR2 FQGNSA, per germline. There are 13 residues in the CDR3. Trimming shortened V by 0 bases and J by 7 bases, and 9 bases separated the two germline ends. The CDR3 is CASSLASVWTQYF. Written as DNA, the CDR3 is TGTGCCAGCAGCTTAGCGTCTGTGTGGACCCAGTACTTC.

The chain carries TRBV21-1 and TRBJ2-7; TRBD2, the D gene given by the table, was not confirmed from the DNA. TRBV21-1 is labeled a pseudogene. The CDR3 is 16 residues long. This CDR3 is CANDTPGLAGRNEQYV. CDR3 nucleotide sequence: TGTGCCAACGATACACCGGGACTAGCGGGGAGGAACGAGCAGTACGTC.

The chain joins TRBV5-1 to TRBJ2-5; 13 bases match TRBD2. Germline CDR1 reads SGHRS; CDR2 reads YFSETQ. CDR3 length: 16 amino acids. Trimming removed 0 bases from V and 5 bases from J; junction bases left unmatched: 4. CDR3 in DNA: TGCGCCAGCAGCTTGGGCGTGACTAGCGGGAGGGAGACCCAGTACTTC. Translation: CASSLGVTSGRETQYF.

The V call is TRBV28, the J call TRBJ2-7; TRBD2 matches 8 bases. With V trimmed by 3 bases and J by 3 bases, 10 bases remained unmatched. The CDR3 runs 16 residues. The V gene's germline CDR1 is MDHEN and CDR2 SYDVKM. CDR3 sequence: CASSFGAAGGNYEQYV. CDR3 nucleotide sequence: TGTGCCAGCAGTTTTGGAGCGGCGGGAGGTAACTACGAGCAGTACGTC.